This record concerns one TCR beta chain sequence. No antigen is known for it. No base-level quality is on record; no much larger clone is a single base apart. Compared with germline, V lacks 3 bases and J lacks 6 bases; bases without a gene match: 6. Reading the germline V gene (reference sequence) gives CDR1 LNHDA and CDR2 SQIVND. The CDR3 contains 15 residues, cysteine and phenylalanine counted. Only the CDR3 DNA stays, 45 bases, in frame from base 1. These data originate in a study of blood T cell repertoires in COVID-19 (TCRdb year 2020). Describing the broader study: Samples from collaborators originated in the United States, Italy and Spain and spanned both the acute and convalescent phases of COVID-19. The prospective study material was composed of cDNA or gDNA derived from T cells, B-cell-depleted T cells, or PBMCs. Subjects who had been exposed to COVID-19, were actively infected with it, or had recovered from it provided the deeply sampled blood TCRbeta repertoires that made up the dataset. The repertoires were released in a freely available public database intended as a resource for research on the immune response to SARS-CoV-2. The samples were drawn from the first 160 participants of the ongoing ImmuneRACE study and from 950 to 1,500 subjects provided by 6 global collaborators. A de-identified subject ID, COVID-19 status, age in years and sex were almost always included in the sample metadata. HLA class I and class II types, where available, came from metadata supplied by the sample provider rather than from assay-based typing.

TCRbeta CDR3 regions were amplified from genomic DNA using the immunoSEQ Assay, a bias-controlled multiplex PCR. Per the authors' processing: Nucleated cell counts per sample were estimated from amplification of reference gene primers within the assay. To quantify the absolute abundance of each unique TCRbeta CDR3 rearrangement, sequence reads were collapsed and filtered. For each sample, productive Simpson clonality was calculated by taking the square root of Simpson's diversity index across productive rearrangements. Here the immuneACCESS table is served through TCRdb, limited to in-frame sequences with V and J called. Missing clones are a known gap in these copies; in checked studies unresolved V genes cover under half, and the rest lacks a known reason. That table supplies the V and J calls and clone size; D and trimming were determined from the DNA. Recorded for this sample are about 220,000 clones; around 89% of them occurred a single time. Approximately 3.8% of the sample belongs to the ten largest clones.

Participants in the prospective study were aged roughly 18 to 100 years, lived in under 30 United States geographic areas, and enrolled through a virtual design. Cohort assignment in the prospective study relied on participant-reported clinical history from a screening survey and a study questionnaire. Mobile phlebotomists in the prospective study collected whole blood, serum and a nasopharyngeal or oropharyngeal swab from every participant. Participants in the prospective study had the option to provide additional blood draws and questionnaires over an approximately 2-month period. Before DNA extraction, blood samples from the prospective study were shipped at room temperature or frozen. Study-wide findings and limitations: How much clinical and demographic metadata was included differed by source and by participant, and the metadata was provided uncurated.

Sample: PBMCs or T cells enriched from blood (not recorded which). The chain uses TRBV19 and TRBJ1-4; 8 nucleotides in the junction match TRBD1. The receptor was derived from a woman under 30 in a cohort exposed to, infected with or recovered from COVID-19 (not recorded which). The CDR3 protein is CASSILDRGHEKLFF. In nucleotides, the sequence is TGTGCCAGTAGTATCCTCGACAGGGGACATGAAAAACTGTTTTTT. Reference TRBV19 and TRBJ1-4 proteins supply the regions before and after the CDR3; the full variable domain is: DGGITQSPKYLFRKEGQNVTLSCEQNLNHDAMYWYRQDPGQGLRLIYYSQIVNDFQKGDIAEGYSVSREKKESFPLTVTSAQKNPTAFYLCASSILDRGHEKLFFGSGTQLSVL.